The 16 T cell receptor beta chains below come from one sample, sequenced in a study of cytomegalovirus exposure and HLA in healthy donors. Both 60 Vbeta primers and 13 Jbeta primers went into the PCR. The assay was immunoSEQ multiplex PCR, and TCRdb's table has in-frame clones only and misses some. The sample consists of around 110,000 clones, roughly a tenth of them appearing once. The sequenced sample was PBMCs. The origin of the receptors is a young man in good health and CMV-seronegative.

This chain joins TRBV28 and TRBJ2-7, with 7 bases that match TRBD2. This CDR3 contains 15 residues. V gave up 3 bases and J gave up 1 base; unmatched junction bases: 6. Germline V lookup: CDR1 MDHEN, CDR2 SYDVKM. This chain's CDR3 is CASSFGGDLSYEQYF. The CDR3 DNA sequence: TGTGCCAGCAGTTTTGGGGGGGACCTTTCCTACGAGCAGTACTTC. The whole variable domain, filled in from reference TRBV28 and TRBJ2-7, reads DVKVTQSSRYLVKRTGEKVFLECVQDMDHENMFWYRQDPGLGLRLIYFSYDVKMKEKGDIPEGYSVSREKKERFSLILESASTNQTSMYLCASSFGGDLSYEQYFGPGTRLTVT.

V and J are TRBV10-3 and TRBJ1-1; no clear D. The V end was cut by 2 bases, the J end by 7 bases, with 11 bases between. Germline CDR1 reads ENHRY; CDR2 reads SYGVKD. CDR3 length: 13 amino acids. CDR3 sequence reads: CAISEVLASEAFF. The CDR3, as DNA: TGTGCCATCAGTGAGGTCCTTGCCAGTGAAGCTTTCTTT.

V is TRBV5-1 and J is TRBJ1-1; weak D call: TRBD1 (6 bases). This CDR3 spans 16 amino acids. The V end lost 4 bases, the J end lost 0 bases, and 16 bases lay between the germline ends. CDR1 and CDR2 (germline): SGHRS, YFSETQ. The CDR3 spells CASSATGGGMNTEAFF. The CDR3 DNA is TGCGCCAGCAGCGCGACAGGCGGAGGTATGAACACTGAAGCTTTCTTT.

The rearrangement joins TRBV5-4 to TRBJ1-1; D is perhaps TRBD1 (5 bases). This CDR3 is 13 amino acids long. The germline CDR1 and CDR2 sequences are SGHNT and YYREEE (reference sequence). Between the trimmed V and J ends, which lost 4 bases and 1 base, there was a span of 8 bases. The CDR3 nucleotides are TGTGCCAGCAGCACCGGGGGGAACACTGAAGCTTTCTTT. Protein: CASSTGGNTEAFF.

There are a few counts of this clone. This chain links TRBV5-1 with TRBJ2-1; possible D gene TRBD1, 5 bases. CDR1 and CDR2 from the germline V gene are SGHRS and YFSETQ. The CDR3 has 13 residues. Trimming cost V 4 bases and J 5 bases, with 10 bases left between them. The CDR3 region has the DNA TGCGCCAGCAGCATCACCAGGGACAATGAGCAGTTCTTC. Its protein product is CASSITRDNEQFF.

This clone was observed a few times. This chain uses TRBV5-1 with TRBJ2-3, with D possibly being TRBD2 (5 bases). Germline loops: CDR1 SGHRS, CDR2 YFSETQ. Trimming cost V 1 base and J 6 bases, with 9 bases left between them. The CDR3 has 13 amino acids. The CDR3 sequence is CASSLSTRDTQYF. In nucleotides, the CDR3 is TGCGCCAGCAGCTTGTCAACTAGGGATACGCAGTATTTT.

The V and J genes are TRBV2 and TRBJ2-7; TRBD1 might be the D (6 bases). The CDR3 is 12 residues long. In germline, CDR1 is SNHLY, CDR2 FYNNEI. V dropped 4 bases and J dropped 7 bases, with 11 bases sitting between them. The CDR3, as DNA: TGTGCCAGCAGTGGCCGGGACACTGAGCAGTACTTC. Its protein product is CASSGRDTEQYF.

This clone showed up just a few times. The chain carries TRBV7-9 and TRBJ2-1, with 12 bases matching TRBD2. Looked up from germline, CDR1 is SEHNR and CDR2 is FQNEAQ (reference sequence). CDR3 length: 12 amino acids. V was clipped by 5 bases and J by 14 bases; unmatched bases: 4. CDR3 coding DNA: TGTGCCAGCAGCGCGACTAGCGGGAGTGAGTTCTTC. Its translation: CASSATSGSEFF.

The rearrangement uses TRBV28 and TRBJ2-7, with 10 bases that match TRBD2. The CDR3 extends over 15 amino acids. Germline V lookup: CDR1 MDHEN, CDR2 SYDVKM. V shed 7 bases, J shed 6 bases, and the junction held 12 bases outside the gene matches. The CDR3 loop is CASTPRLAGVFEQYF. The CDR3 DNA reads as TGTGCCAGCACCCCCAGGCTAGCGGGAGTCTTCGAGCAGTACTTC.

The DNA for the CDR3 is TGTGCCAGCAGTGAATATAGCGGGGGCACAGATACGCAGTATTTT. Its protein is CASSEYSGGTDTQYF. This chain uses TRBV2 with TRBJ2-3; TRBD2 agrees at 8 bases. The CDR3 is 15 residues long. V shed 2 bases and J 1 base; nucleotides not matched to a gene: 2. Germline CDR1 is SNHLY and CDR2 is FYNNEI.

This clone was found a few times. The rearrangement uses TRBV5-4 and TRBJ1-1; D not certain. V was shortened by 2 bases and J by 0 bases, with 14 bases between the two germline ends. Germline V lookup: CDR1 SGHNT, CDR2 YYREEE (reference sequence). CDR3 length equals 16 residues. The CDR3 is CASSFFGARVNTEAFF. The CDR3 DNA reads TGTGCCAGCAGCTTTTTTGGAGCCAGAGTGAACACTGAAGCTTTCTTT.

The chain recombines TRBV7-8 with TRBJ1-1; no definite D call. The germline V and J ends were trimmed by 4 bases and 0 bases, with 12 bases remaining between them. CDR3 length equals 15 residues. Germline values: CDR1 SGHVS, CDR2 FQNEAQ. The CDR3 sequence is CASSSDLQLNTEAFF. DNA for the CDR3: TGTGCCAGCAGCTCCGACTTGCAACTGAACACTGAAGCTTTCTTT. The full variable domain, with the rest looked up from reference TRBV7-8 and TRBJ1-1, is GAGVSQSPRYKVAKRGQDVALRCDPISGHVSLFWYQQALGQGPEFLTYFQNEAQLDKSGLPSDRFFAERPEGSVSTLKIQRTQQEDSAVYLCASSSDLQLNTEAFFGQGTRLTVV.

This clone was counted only a few times. This rearrangement joins TRBV9 to TRBJ2-6; TRBD1 aligns across 8 bases. This CDR3 has 18 residues. Trimming removed 8 bases from V and 0 bases from J; junction bases left unmatched: 13. Germline V gene sequence: CDR1 SGDLS, CDR2 YYNGEE. The CDR3 DNA sequence: TGTGCCAGTAACCTACAGGGGGTCCCCTTCTCTGGGGCCAACGTCCTGACTTTC. Encoded protein: CASNLQGVPFSGANVLTF. The full variable domain, completed using reference TRBV9 and TRBJ2-6, is DSGVTQTPKHLITATGQRVTLRCSPRSGDLSVYWYQQSLDQGLQFLIQYYNGEERAKGNILERFSAQQFPDLHSELNLSSLELGDSALYFCASNLQGVPFSGANVLTFGAGSRLTVL.

This clone was seen more than once but under ten times. J is TRBJ2-5 and V is TRBV5-4; 11 bases map to TRBD2. V lost 2 bases and J lost 3; bases outside the gene matches: 6. The CDR3 spans 16 residues. From germline, CDR1 is SGHNT and CDR2 YYREEE (reference sequence). CDR3 loop: CASSLATSGRKETQYF. The CDR3 DNA follows: TGTGCCAGCAGCTTAGCTACTAGCGGGAGAAAAGAGACCCAGTACTTC. The entire variable domain, with the rest obtained from reference TRBV5-4 and TRBJ2-5, is as follows: ETGVTQSPTHLIKTRGQQVTLRCSSQSGHNTVSWYQQALGQGPQFIFQYYREEENGRGNFPPRFSGLQFPNYSSELNVNALELDDSALYLCASSLATSGRKETQYFGPGTRLLVL.

The chain joins TRBV10-3 to TRBJ2-1; 15 positions match TRBD2. The germline CDR1 and CDR2 sequences are ENHRY and SYGVKD. The CDR3 loop spans 16 amino acids. The junction had 6 bases not matched to a gene; V was cut back by 4 bases and J by 8 bases. This CDR3 reads CAISAWTSGGADEQFF. The CDR3 DNA follows: TGTGCCATCAGTGCCTGGACTAGCGGGGGGGCGGATGAGCAGTTCTTC.

This clone was observed a handful of times. The genes are TRBV27 and TRBJ2-1, with D tentatively TRBD1 (6 bases). Trimming took off 2 bases at V and 0 bases at J, with 11 bases between the two ends. Germline CDR1 MNHEY, CDR2 SMNVEV (reference sequence). CDR3 length: 16 residues. Here the CDR3 DNA reads TGTGCCAGCAGTTTAGATACAGGGTTCTCCTACAATGAGCAGTTCTTC. Amino acid sequence: CASSLDTGFSYNEQFF.